This is a list of T cell receptor beta chains from one sample in a study of T-cell reconstitution after alpha-beta-depleted transplantation in children. TCRdb passed the PCR reads through MiXCR, listing each CDR3 protein once. The repertoire holds about a million distinct CDR3 sequences, with about 29% as singletons. The sample here was PBMCs, mostly from graft donor cells, taken 360 days after TCRalphabeta/CD19-depleted stem cell transplant. All receptors derive from a boy under three years old who had a stem cell transplant for SCID, so the T cells may come from the graft donor. Both conserved end residues are part of each CDR3. The order of the fields is D gene, clone size, J gene, V gene, CDR3 protein, CDR3 DNA. A D gene is named only where the DNA matches it firmly. The listing skips clone size in some rows; elsewhere it reads once, few, many or a size class.

d_gene: -
abundance: few
j_gene: TRBJ2-1
v_gene: TRBV7-7
CDR3aa: CASSPAGSSNEQFF
CDR3nt: TGTGCCAGCAGCCCCGCGGGGTCCAGCAATGAGCAGTTCTTC

d_gene: TRBD2
abundance: few
j_gene: TRBJ2-3
v_gene: TRBV9
CDR3aa: CASSVGGGGAWDTQYF
CDR3nt: TGTGCCAGCAGCGTAGGTGGCGGGGGGGCCTGGGATACGCAGTATTTT

d_gene: -
abundance: -
j_gene: TRBJ2-7
v_gene: TRBV20-1
CDR3aa: CSARDPARGSYEQYF
CDR3nt: TGCAGTGCTAGAGATCCCGCCCGAGGCTCCTACGAGCAGTACTTC

d_gene: -
abundance: -
j_gene: TRBJ2-4
v_gene: TRBV3-1
CDR3aa: CASSQETYGAKNIQYF
CDR3nt: TGTGCCAGCAGCCAAGAGACCTATGGAGCCAAAAACATTCAGTACTTC

d_gene: -
abundance: -
j_gene: TRBJ2-1
v_gene: TRBV7-9
CDR3aa: CASSLGYGRMANEQFF
CDR3nt: TGTGCCAGCAGCTTAGGCTATGGCCGAATGGCCAATGAGCAGTTCTTC

d_gene: -
abundance: few
j_gene: TRBJ2-1
v_gene: TRBV15
CDR3aa: CATQPGRELYNEQFF
CDR3nt: TGTGCCACCCAACCGGGACGCGAACTCTACAATGAGCAGTTCTTC

d_gene: -
abundance: -
j_gene: TRBJ1-1
v_gene: TRBV7-9
CDR3aa: CASSLNGGLGEAFF
CDR3nt: TGTGCCAGCAGCTTAAACGGGGGTTTAGGTGAAGCTTTCTTT

d_gene: -
abundance: -
j_gene: TRBJ1-1
v_gene: TRBV5-1
CDR3aa: CASSFEDRNTEAFF
CDR3nt: TGCGCCAGCAGCTTCGAGGACAGGAACACTGAAGCTTTCTTT

d_gene: -
abundance: -
j_gene: TRBJ2-7
v_gene: TRBV20-1
CDR3aa: CSAPPRRGATSEQYF
CDR3nt: TGCAGTGCTCCGCCGAGAAGGGGGGCTACCAGCGAGCAGTACTTC

d_gene: -
abundance: many
j_gene: TRBJ2-1
v_gene: TRBV11-1
CDR3aa: CASSLGKGGVYNEQFF
CDR3nt: TGTGCCAGCAGCTTAGGTAAAGGGGGAGTATACAATGAGCAGTTCTTC

d_gene: TRBD1
abundance: -
j_gene: TRBJ2-5
v_gene: TRBV12-3/TRBV12-4
CDR3aa: CASSARTGPLAQYF
CDR3nt: TGTGCCAGCAGTGCTCGGACAGGGCCTCTCGCCCAGTACTTC

d_gene: -
abundance: few
j_gene: TRBJ2-2
v_gene: TRBV5-1
CDR3aa: CASTLVAAVPGELFF
CDR3nt: TGCGCCAGCACGTTAGTAGCGGCCGTTCCCGGGGAGCTGTTTTTT

d_gene: TRBD1
abundance: few
j_gene: TRBJ2-7
v_gene: TRBV6-1
CDR3aa: CASRRFPGQGAYEQYF
CDR3nt: TGTGCCAGCAGGCGCTTTCCGGGACAGGGGGCGTACGAGCAGTACTTC

d_gene: -
abundance: few
j_gene: TRBJ2-1
v_gene: TRBV12-3/TRBV12-4
CDR3aa: CASSLYPSDYNEQFF
CDR3nt: TGTGCCAGCAGTTTATACCCTAGCGACTACAATGAGCAGTTCTTC

d_gene: -
abundance: few
j_gene: TRBJ2-2
v_gene: TRBV7-9
CDR3aa: CASRLALVRENTGELFF
CDR3nt: TGTGCCAGCAGGCTTGCTCTAGTGCGGGAGAACACCGGGGAGCTGTTTTTT

d_gene: TRBD1
abundance: -
j_gene: TRBJ1-2
v_gene: TRBV24-1
CDR3aa: CATSEPGQARDGYTF
CDR3nt: TGTGCCACCAGTGAACCCGGACAGGCCCGGGATGGCTACACCTTC

d_gene: TRBD1
abundance: -
j_gene: TRBJ1-1
v_gene: TRBV4-2
CDR3aa: CASKPMDREGAEAFF
CDR3nt: TGTGCCAGCAAACCAATGGACAGGGAAGGGGCTGAAGCTTTCTTT

d_gene: -
abundance: -
j_gene: TRBJ1-1
v_gene: TRBV5-1
CDR3aa: CASSSPGLSNTEAFF
CDR3nt: TGCGCCAGCAGCAGTCCGGGACTATCGAACACTGAAGCTTTCTTT

d_gene: -
abundance: few
j_gene: TRBJ1-4
v_gene: TRBV29-1
CDR3aa: CSVEPVSREKLFF
CDR3nt: TGCAGCGTTGAACCGGTATCGAGGGAAAAACTGTTTTTT

d_gene: -
abundance: -
j_gene: TRBJ2-5
v_gene: TRBV7-2
CDR3aa: CASSLRGQGHRQETQYF
CDR3nt: TGTGCCAGCAGCTTAAGGGGCCAGGGCCATAGGCAAGAGACCCAGTACTTC

d_gene: -
abundance: -
j_gene: TRBJ1-3
v_gene: TRBV7-8
CDR3aa: CASSPPQGRGPSGNTIYF
CDR3nt: TGTGCCAGCAGCCCTCCTCAGGGCCGGGGTCCCTCTGGAAACACCATATATTTT

d_gene: TRBD2
abundance: few
j_gene: TRBJ2-2
v_gene: TRBV12-3/TRBV12-4
CDR3aa: CASSYQRGGANTGELFF
CDR3nt: TGTGCCAGCAGTTACCAGCGGGGGGGCGCGAACACCGGGGAGCTGTTTTTT

d_gene: TRBD2
abundance: few
j_gene: TRBJ2-1
v_gene: TRBV4-2
CDR3aa: CASSQAGLESGGASHEQFF
CDR3nt: TGTGCCAGCAGCCAAGCTGGATTGGAGAGCGGGGGGGCCAGCCATGAGCAGTTCTTC

d_gene: TRBD1
abundance: -
j_gene: TRBJ1-1
v_gene: TRBV4-1
CDR3aa: CASSQDHSRGQAFF
CDR3nt: TGCGCCAGCAGCCAAGATCATTCGAGGGGGCAAGCTTTCTTT

d_gene: -
abundance: -
j_gene: TRBJ1-3
v_gene: TRBV7-2
CDR3aa: CASSLGWGEGNTIYF
CDR3nt: TGTGCCAGCAGCTTAGGTTGGGGGGAAGGAAACACCATATATTTT

d_gene: -
abundance: -
j_gene: TRBJ2-3
v_gene: TRBV9
CDR3aa: CASSYQQGTDTQYF
CDR3nt: TGTGCCAGCAGCTATCAACAAGGCACAGATACGCAGTATTTT

d_gene: -
abundance: -
j_gene: TRBJ2-5
v_gene: TRBV28
CDR3aa: CASSFIGGLETQYF
CDR3nt: TGTGCCAGCAGTTTTATCGGAGGGTTGGAGACCCAGTACTTC

d_gene: TRBD1
abundance: many
j_gene: TRBJ2-3
v_gene: TRBV29-1
CDR3aa: CSDDRGPKDTQYF
CDR3nt: TGCAGCGACGACAGGGGTCCCAAAGATACGCAGTATTTT

d_gene: -
abundance: -
j_gene: TRBJ1-1
v_gene: TRBV7-9
CDR3aa: CASSLGVDRNTEAFF
CDR3nt: TGTGCCAGCAGCTTAGGGGTGGACCGGAACACTGAAGCTTTCTTT

d_gene: -
abundance: few
j_gene: TRBJ2-1
v_gene: TRBV20-1
CDR3aa: CSASRRVNEQFF
CDR3nt: TGCAGTGCTAGCCGCCGGGTCAATGAGCAGTTCTTC

d_gene: TRBD2
abundance: -
j_gene: TRBJ2-2
v_gene: TRBV27
CDR3aa: CASSLMGGVSTGELFF
CDR3nt: TGTGCCAGCAGTTTAATGGGGGGGGTCAGCACCGGGGAGCTGTTTTTT

d_gene: -
abundance: few
j_gene: TRBJ1-1
v_gene: TRBV29-1
CDR3aa: CSVDGGFNTEAFF
CDR3nt: TGCAGCGTTGACGGGGGGTTTAACACTGAAGCTTTCTTT

d_gene: TRBD2
abundance: few
j_gene: TRBJ2-1
v_gene: TRBV15
CDR3aa: CATSRVVAGDGNEQFF
CDR3nt: TGTGCCACCAGCAGAGTTGTGGCGGGGGATGGGAATGAGCAGTTCTTC

d_gene: TRBD1
abundance: few
j_gene: TRBJ1-2
v_gene: TRBV6-1
CDR3aa: CASGEIRDSYGYTF
CDR3nt: TGTGCCAGCGGAGAAATCCGGGACAGCTATGGCTACACCTTC

d_gene: TRBD1
abundance: few
j_gene: TRBJ1-2
v_gene: TRBV5-1
CDR3aa: CASSFSSGGYGYTF
CDR3nt: TGCGCCAGCAGCTTCTCCTCAGGGGGTTATGGCTACACCTTC

d_gene: -
abundance: -
j_gene: TRBJ2-7
v_gene: TRBV20-1
CDR3aa: CSARAPAVVSYEQYF
CDR3nt: TGCAGTGCTAGAGCCCCCGCAGTCGTCTCCTACGAGCAGTACTTC

d_gene: -
abundance: -
j_gene: TRBJ2-5
v_gene: TRBV19
CDR3aa: CASSRWGSGETQYF
CDR3nt: TGTGCCAGTAGTAGATGGGGGTCGGGAGAGACCCAGTACTTC

d_gene: TRBD2
abundance: -
j_gene: TRBJ2-3
v_gene: TRBV5-1
CDR3aa: CASSFVTGGSTDTQYF
CDR3nt: TGCGCCAGCAGCTTTGTTACGGGGGGAAGCACAGATACGCAGTATTTT

d_gene: -
abundance: few
j_gene: TRBJ2-7
v_gene: TRBV12-3/TRBV12-4
CDR3aa: CASSGGPILSSYEQYF
CDR3nt: TGTGCCAGCAGCGGGGGGCCCATCTTAAGCTCCTACGAGCAGTACTTC

d_gene: -
abundance: many
j_gene: TRBJ1-5
v_gene: TRBV6-5
CDR3aa: CASSYGGNQPQHF
CDR3nt: TGTGCCAGCAGTTACGGGGGCAATCAGCCCCAGCATTTT

d_gene: -
abundance: few
j_gene: TRBJ1-2
v_gene: TRBV10-3
CDR3aa: CAISIEITNYGYTF
CDR3nt: TGTGCCATCAGTATAGAGATCACCAACTATGGCTACACCTTC

d_gene: TRBD1
abundance: -
j_gene: TRBJ2-7
v_gene: TRBV30
CDR3aa: CAWSPTGGYEQYF
CDR3nt: TGTGCCTGGAGTCCTACAGGGGGCTACGAGCAGTACTTC

d_gene: -
abundance: -
j_gene: TRBJ1-1
v_gene: TRBV29-1
CDR3aa: CSVGGTQGFGTEAFF
CDR3nt: TGCAGCGTCGGCGGAACTCAGGGGTTCGGGACTGAAGCTTTCTTT

d_gene: -
abundance: few
j_gene: TRBJ1-1
v_gene: TRBV29-1
CDR3aa: CSSSRGNTEAFF
CDR3nt: TGCAGCTCATCCAGGGGGAACACTGAAGCTTTCTTT

d_gene: TRBD1
abundance: -
j_gene: TRBJ2-3
v_gene: TRBV7-2
CDR3aa: CASSLAGRDRGRDTQYF
CDR3nt: TGTGCCAGCAGCTTAGCAGGTCGGGACAGGGGAAGAGATACGCAGTATTTT

d_gene: TRBD2
abundance: -
j_gene: TRBJ2-5
v_gene: TRBV5-1
CDR3aa: CASSLAGGTSGAGAQYF
CDR3nt: TGCGCCAGCAGCTTGGCCGGCGGGACTAGCGGGGCCGGAGCCCAGTACTTC

d_gene: -
abundance: few
j_gene: TRBJ1-1
v_gene: TRBV29-1
CDR3aa: CSVLLGQLNTEAFF
CDR3nt: TGCAGCGTGCTCCTCGGGCAGCTGAACACTGAAGCTTTCTTT

d_gene: -
abundance: -
j_gene: TRBJ1-6
v_gene: TRBV20-1
CDR3aa: CSARDQGPSYNSPLHF
CDR3nt: TGCAGTGCTAGAGACCAGGGACCGTCCTATAATTCACCCCTCCACTTT

d_gene: -
abundance: few
j_gene: TRBJ1-5
v_gene: TRBV19
CDR3aa: CASSIGTASNQPQHF
CDR3nt: TGTGCCAGTAGTATAGGGACAGCAAGCAATCAGCCCCAGCATTTT

d_gene: TRBD2
abundance: -
j_gene: TRBJ2-5
v_gene: TRBV12-3/TRBV12-4
CDR3aa: CASSSNSGASKTQYF
CDR3nt: TGTGCCAGCAGTTCGAATAGCGGGGCTTCAAAGACCCAGTACTTC

d_gene: -
abundance: few
j_gene: TRBJ1-6
v_gene: TRBV4-1
CDR3aa: CASSLVSGLSSPLHF
CDR3nt: TGCGCCAGCAGCCTAGTATCCGGCCTAAGTTCACCCCTCCACTTT

d_gene: TRBD2
abundance: few
j_gene: TRBJ2-1
v_gene: TRBV5-1
CDR3aa: CASSPSGGLSSYNEQFF
CDR3nt: TGCGCCAGCAGCCCTAGCGGGGGCCTTAGCTCCTACAATGAGCAGTTCTTC